These 26 T cell receptor beta chains share one sample of origin, sequenced in a study of blood T cell repertoires in COVID-19 (dated by TCRdb to about 2020). Receptors were amplified or captured by the immunoSEQ multiplex PCR assay. TCRdb holds this immuneACCESS table with in-frame rearrangements only. Some clones are missing; in checked studies, unresolved V genes explain under half, and the rest has no known cause. In all, the sample holds 110,000 or so clones, and around 80% of those were seen once. The ten biggest clones cover 5% to 8% of the sample. The sample was peripheral blood. Receptors originate from a man aged 65 to 85 with acute or convalescent COVID-19.

V gene TRBV18 combines with J gene TRBJ1-4, with 7 bases aligning to TRBD1. The V gene end was trimmed by 3 bases and the J gene end by 5 bases; junction bases not matched to a gene: 9. CDR1 and CDR2 from the germline V gene are KGHSH and LQKENI. The CDR3 runs 16 residues. CDR3 bases: TGTGCCAGCTCACCCACACCCGGGACAGTGAATGAAAAACTGTTTTTT. It codes for CASSPTPGTVNEKLFF.

This clone appeared a few times. The rearrangement links TRBV19 to TRBJ1-4, with a tentative D call TRBD1 (5 bases). CDR3 length equals 16 residues. With 3 bases removed from V and 0 bases from J, the gap between germline ends came to 11 bases. Germline values: CDR1 LNHDA, CDR2 SQIVND (reference sequence). CDR3 protein: CASSIQDTTTNEKLFF. For the CDR3, the DNA is TGTGCCAGTAGTATTCAGGACACCACAACTAATGAAAAACTGTTTTTT. The whole variable domain, filled in from reference TRBV19 and TRBJ1-4, reads DGGITQSPKYLFRKEGQNVTLSCEQNLNHDAMYWYRQDPGQGLRLIYYSQIVNDFQKGDIAEGYSVSREKKESFPLTVTSAQKNPTAFYLCASSIQDTTTNEKLFFGSGTQLSVL.

Note on this clone: Sequence at one end of the junction differs from germline and may be a read error. The rearrangement links TRBV10-1 to TRBJ2-7; D is unclear. The V gene's germline CDR1 is WNHNN and CDR2 SYGVQD (reference sequence). The CDR3 runs 8 residues. CDR3 DNA: TGCGCCAGCACATGGCCCTGTTTC. It codes for CASTWPCF.

This clone was seen more than once but under ten times. The genes are TRBV25-1 and TRBJ2-2; D is possibly TRBD2 (6 bases). CDR3 size: 16 residues. The V gene's germline CDR1 is MGHDK and CDR2 SYGVNS. V was pared by 5 bases and J by 1 base, with 14 bases between. CDR3 nucleotide sequence: TGTGCCAGCAGTTGGGGGGTGGGGCTGAACACCGGGGAGCTGTTTTTT. Protein sequence: CASSWGVGLNTGELFF.

V and J are TRBV14 and TRBJ2-5; perhaps TRBD1 as D (6 bases). V dropped 0 bases and J dropped 7 bases, with 15 bases sitting between them. CDR3 length: 15 amino acids. Germline V gives CDR1 SGHDN, CDR2 FVKESK. Here the CDR3 DNA reads TGTGCCAGCAGCCAAGATAGGGGGTCCCCAGGGACCCAGTACTTC. Amino acid sequence: CASSQDRGSPGTQYF.

Here the CDR3 reads CASSPRGGDTEAFF. The CDR3 nucleotides read TGTGCCAGCAGCCCCCGGGGAGGGGATACTGAAGCTTTCTTT. The V call is TRBV6-6, the J call TRBJ1-1, with D tentatively TRBD1 (5 bases). V was clipped by 6 bases and J by 5 bases, with 16 bases between them. The CDR3 runs to 14 residues. Germline V gene lookup returns CDR1 MNHNY and CDR2 SVGAGI (reference sequence).

The chain couples TRBV11-3 to TRBJ2-5; 10 bases are shared with TRBD1. Germline trimming cut 1 base from V and 5 bases from J; bases unmatched to any gene: 4. In germline, CDR1 is SGHNT, CDR2 YENEEA. The CDR3 has 15 residues. The CDR3 DNA follows: TGTGCCAGCAGCTTAGGACAGGGGGCCGGGGAGACCCAGTACTTC. It translates to CASSLGQGAGETQYF.

The chain recombines TRBV19 with TRBJ2-1; D is ambiguous. The CDR3 is made up of 12 amino acids. The V and J ends lost 5 bases and 7 bases respectively, with 9 bases between them. The V gene's germline CDR1 is LNHDA and CDR2 SQIVND (reference sequence). The CDR3 DNA reads TGTGCCAGTAGTCACTTATCGAATGAGCAGTTCTTC. This codes for CASSHLSNEQFF. The variable domain in full, with the rest retrieved from reference TRBV19 and TRBJ2-1, is DGGITQSPKYLFRKEGQNVTLSCEQNLNHDAMYWYRQDPGQGLRLIYYSQIVNDFQKGDIAEGYSVSREKKESFPLTVTSAQKNPTAFYLCASSHLSNEQFFGPGTRLTVL.

The chain combines TRBV9 with TRBJ2-5; TRBD2 is a possible D gene (5 bases). From germline, CDR1 is SGDLS and CDR2 YYNGEE. Trimming took off 4 bases at V and 2 bases at J, with 12 bases between the two ends. This CDR3 contains 14 residues. The CDR3 spells CASSSGGVQETQYF. As DNA, the CDR3 is TGTGCCAGCAGCTCCGGAGGAGTTCAAGAGACCCAGTACTTC.

This chain joins TRBV28 and TRBJ2-1; 7 nucleotides align to TRBD1. With V trimmed by 4 bases and J by 1 base, 4 bases remained unmatched. The CDR3 runs 15 residues. The V gene's germline CDR1 is MDHEN and CDR2 SYDVKM. The CDR3 protein is CASSSAGGSYNEQFF. CDR3 coding DNA: TGTGCCAGCAGTTCGGCAGGGGGATCCTACAATGAGCAGTTCTTC.

This rearrangement joins TRBV6-5 to TRBJ2-1, with 14 bases matching TRBD2. Germline lookup yields CDR1 MNHEY and CDR2 SVGAGI. This CDR3 spans 14 amino acids. The trim removed 5 bases at V and 11 bases at J, leaving 5 bases unmatched. Written as DNA, the CDR3 is TGTGCCAGCAGTCCCGGGACTAGCGGGGGACAGCAGTTCTTC. Its protein is CASSPGTSGGQQFF.

The chain employs TRBV5-1 and TRBJ2-4; D is perhaps TRBD2 (5 bases). From germline, CDR1 is SGHRS and CDR2 YFSETQ. The CDR3 has 14 residues. V lost 3 bases and J 6 bases, leaving 13 bases between the germline ends. CDR3 in amino acids: CASSSGNGLNIQYF. The CDR3 DNA is TGCGCCAGCAGCTCGGGCAATGGACTAAACATTCAGTACTTC.

The V gene is TRBV19, the J gene TRBJ1-2; 8 nucleotides align to TRBD1. Trimming took 10 bases from V and 6 from J; bases not matched to a gene: 10. The CDR3 loop spans 13 amino acids. The germline V gene encodes CDR1 LNHDA and CDR2 SQIVND (reference sequence). Here the CDR3 reads CATGQGGVDGYTF. The CDR3 coding sequence is TGTGCCACCGGACAGGGTGGGGTTGATGGCTACACCTTC.

The chain employs TRBV3-1 (or the pseudogene TRBV3-2) and TRBJ2-2; D possibly corresponds to TRBD1 (6 bases). Germline CDR1 LGHDT, CDR2 YNNKEL (reference sequence). Trimming took 3 bases from V and 1 from J, leaving 9 bases between them. The CDR3 is 15 amino acids. DNA for the CDR3: TGTGCCAGCAGCCACTGGACAGAGAACACCGGGGAGCTGTTTTTT. Translation gives CASSHWTENTGELFF.

This rearrangement joins TRBV7-2 to TRBJ2-7; D ambiguous. The CDR3 runs to 13 residues. Germline CDR1 reads SGHTA; CDR2 reads FQGNSA. Trimming shortened V by 1 base and J by 7 bases, and 11 bases separated the two germline ends. The CDR3 coding sequence is TGTGCCAGCAGCTTAGGAGCAGTACAGGAGCAGTACTTC. It yields the protein CASSLGAVQEQYF.

The chain couples TRBV19 to TRBJ1-1, with TRBD1 matching 7 bases. This CDR3 region has 15 residues. Germline loops: CDR1 LNHDA, CDR2 SQIVND (reference sequence). With V trimmed by 5 bases and J by 1 base, 7 bases remained unmatched. DNA for the CDR3: TGTGCCAGTAGTCCGCGACAGGGAGCGAACACTGAAGCTTTCTTT. Amino acids: CASSPRQGANTEAFF.

This clone was observed once. V and J are TRBV7-9 and TRBJ1-1; D gene ambiguous. The CDR3 length is 16 residues. V lost 6 bases to trimming and J lost 5 bases, with 22 bases between them. The germline CDR1 and CDR2 sequences are SEHNR and FQNEAQ (reference sequence). The CDR3 bases are TGTGCCAGCAGGTTTAGAATGGGAGCAGAGGAGACTGAAGCTTTCTTT. This sequence encodes CASRFRMGAEETEAFF.

The rearrangement links TRBV6-2 or TRBV6-3 to TRBJ2-6; perhaps TRBD1 as D (5 bases). The CDR3 runs to 18 residues. The germline V and J ends were trimmed by 5 bases and 4 bases, with 21 bases remaining between them. Germline CDR1 is MNHEY and CDR2 is SVGEGT. Here the CDR3 DNA reads TGTGCCAGCAGTCCCCAACGTGGGGCTGCATCCGGGGCCAACGTCCTGACTTTC. Its translation: CASSPQRGAASGANVLTF.

This clone was seen many times. In nucleotides, the CDR3 is TGTGCCAGTAGTAGGTCGACAGAAGAGCCCTATGGCTACACCTTC. Translation: CASSRSTEEPYGYTF. The V and J genes are TRBV19 and TRBJ1-2; D possibly corresponds to TRBD1 (5 bases). CDR3 length: 15 amino acids. Germline V gene lookup returns CDR1 LNHDA and CDR2 SQIVND (reference sequence). The V gene lost 4 bases and the J gene lost 4 bases, with 16 bases spanning the gap.

This clone appeared once. This chain links TRBV18 with TRBJ2-7; D is unclear. Germline V gene sequence: CDR1 KGHSH, CDR2 LQKENI. V lost 3 bases and J 2 bases, leaving 8 bases between the germline ends. The CDR3 contains 13 residues. The CDR3 DNA sequence: TGTGCCAGCTCACCGTCTGAGACCTACGAGCAGTACTTC. This codes for CASSPSETYEQYF.

This chain connects TRBV10-2 to TRBJ2-1, with D tentatively TRBD2 (6 bases). Trimming removed 2 bases at V and 0 bases at J, with 14 bases between. The CDR3 consists of 17 residues. Germline assignment: CDR1 WSHSY and CDR2 SAAADI. This CDR3 reads CASSEMAGFSSYNEQFF. The CDR3 bases are TGCGCCAGCAGTGAGATGGCGGGATTTAGCTCCTACAATGAGCAGTTCTTC.

This clone appeared a few times. The chain joins TRBV7-9 to TRBJ1-2, with 7 bases identical to TRBD1. Germline CDR1 is SEHNR and CDR2 is FQNEAQ (reference sequence). There are 13 residues in the CDR3. V trimming: 3 bases; J trimming: 5 bases; junction bases outside the gene matches: 3. CDR3 in amino acids: CASSFGTAYGYTF. In nucleotides, the CDR3 is TGTGCCAGCAGCTTCGGGACAGCTTATGGCTACACCTTC. The whole variable domain, filled in from reference TRBV7-9 and TRBJ1-2, reads DTGVSQNPRHKITKRGQNVTFRCDPISEHNRLYWYRQTLGQGPEFLTYFQNEAQLEKSRLLSDRFSAERPKGSFSTLEIQRTEQGDSAMYLCASSFGTAYGYTFGSGTRLTVV.

V gene TRBV30 combines with J gene TRBJ1-6; maybe TRBD1 (5 bases). This CDR3 is 13 amino acids long. Germline CDR1 and CDR2: GTSNPN and SVGIG (reference sequence). V was clipped by 0 bases and J by 10 bases, with 10 bases between them. The CDR3 region has the DNA TGTGCCTGGAGTGTCGGGGGTGGATCACCCCTCCACTTT. Amino acid sequence: CAWSVGGGSPLHF.

The CDR3 spells CAHCAGYTEAFF. The CDR3 nucleotides are TGTGCCCACTGTGCCGGGTACACTGAAGCTTTCTTT. This chain joins TRBV28 and TRBJ1-1; D remains ambiguous. Germline lookup yields CDR1 MDHEN and CDR2 SYDVKM. The CDR3 sequence is 12 residues long. Trimming pared 11 bases from V and 3 bases from J, leaving 13 bases between.

This clone was detected once. The J gene is TRBJ1-4, the V gene TRBV19; D may be TRBD1 (5 bases). V gave up 8 bases and J gave up 9 bases, with 16 bases separating them. Germline loops: CDR1 LNHDA, CDR2 SQIVND (reference sequence). The CDR3 extends over 13 amino acids. The CDR3 protein is CASFVWQGQKLFF. CDR3 coding DNA: TGTGCCAGTTTCGTGTGGCAGGGTCAAAAACTGTTTTTT.

This clone occurred a few times. The chain has TRBV11-2 and TRBJ1-6; D gene ambiguous. The CDR3 sequence is 16 residues long. Germline V gene lookup returns CDR1 SGHAT and CDR2 FQNNGV. V lost 1 base, J lost 0 bases, and 7 bases lay in between. The chain's CDR3 is CASSLARSSYNSPLHF. The CDR3 DNA reads TGTGCCAGCAGCTTAGCCAGGTCCTCCTATAATTCACCCCTCCACTTT. The whole variable domain, filled in from reference TRBV11-2 and TRBJ1-6, reads EAGVAQSPRYKIIEKRQSVAFWCNPISGHATLYWYQQILGQGPKLLIQFQNNGVVDDSQLPKDRFSAERLKGVDSTLKIQPAKLEDSAVYLCASSLARSSYNSPLHFGNGTRLTVT.